This entry lists 9 T cell receptor beta chains sequenced from one sample in a study of blood T cell repertoires in COVID-19. This table comes from immunoSEQ multiplex PCR, and its TCRdb copy is limited to in-frame clones, with some not included. The sample records some 290,000 clones, almost 90% being singletons. Sequencing input: peripheral blood. The receptor source for this set is a woman under 40 with COVID-19, enrolled during active disease.

The chain uses TRBV28 and TRBJ2-1, with D possibly matching TRBD1 (6 bases). Trimming cost V 5 bases and J 7 bases, with 9 bases left between them. The length of the CDR3 is 12 residues. Germline values: CDR1 MDHEN, CDR2 SYDVKM. The CDR3 nucleotides read TGTGCCAGCAGTGAGAGGGGGAATGAGCAGTTCTTC. Protein sequence: CASSERGNEQFF.

The CDR3 sequence: CATSDPSGGGEQFF. CDR3 DNA sequence: TGTGCCACCAGTGATCCCTCAGGGGGCGGGGAGCAGTTCTTC. The chain combines TRBV24-1 with TRBJ2-1; 8 nucleotides match TRBD1. The J segment lost 10 bases and the V segment lost 3 bases, leaving 7 bases of the junction unmatched. The CDR3 is made up of 14 amino acids. Germline V gene sequence: CDR1 KGHDR, CDR2 SFDVKD.

The V gene is TRBV18, the J gene TRBJ2-1; perhaps TRBD1 as D (5 bases). Germline CDR1 KGHSH, CDR2 LQKENI. The CDR3 length is 16 residues. Trimming removed 1 base from V and 2 bases from J, with 12 bases in between. The CDR3 spells CASSPQDTNTYNEQFF. The CDR3 DNA follows: TGTGCCAGCTCACCACAGGACACGAACACCTACAATGAGCAGTTCTTC.

This sequence joins TRBV7-7 and TRBJ2-1, with 8 bases matching TRBD2. Germline V gene data show CDR1 as SSHAT and CDR2 as FNYEAQ (reference sequence). This CDR3 comprises 16 residues. Unmatched junction bases numbered 15, after V lost 5 bases and J lost 9 bases. The CDR3 protein is CASSPGLARANGEQFF. In DNA, the CDR3 is TGTGCCAGCAGCCCCGGACTAGCCCGAGCGAATGGTGAGCAGTTCTTC.

This chain links TRBV14 with TRBJ2-1; 10 bases fit TRBD2. V lost 0 bases, J lost 5 bases, and 1 base stayed unmatched. Germline CDR1 SGHDN, CDR2 FVKESK. The length of the CDR3 is 15 residues. This chain's CDR3 is CASSQELAGHNEQFF. The CDR3 DNA follows: TGTGCCAGCAGCCAAGAACTAGCGGGACACAATGAGCAGTTCTTC.

The chain recombines TRBV2 with TRBJ1-1; 7 positions match TRBD1. CDR1 is SNHLY, CDR2 FYNNEI, per germline. Trimming cost V 6 bases and J 1 base; bases outside gene matches: 5. The CDR3 length is 14 residues. The DNA for the CDR3 is TGTGCCAGCAGAAGACAGGGATCGAACACTGAAGCTTTCTTT. As protein: CASRRQGSNTEAFF.

This chain connects TRBV19 to TRBJ1-3, with 8 bases fitting TRBD1. The V and J ends lost 1 base and 0 bases, in that order; junction bases with no gene match: 2. The germline CDR1 and CDR2 sequences are LNHDA and SQIVND (reference sequence). The CDR3 has 16 residues. The DNA of the CDR3 is TGTGCCAGTAGTATAGGGGACAGGAGCTCTGGAAACACCATATATTTT. Translating it yields CASSIGDRSSGNTIYF. Filled out from reference TRBV19 and TRBJ1-3, the complete variable domain reads DGGITQSPKYLFRKEGQNVTLSCEQNLNHDAMYWYRQDPGQGLRLIYYSQIVNDFQKGDIAEGYSVSREKKESFPLTVTSAQKNPTAFYLCASSIGDRSSGNTIYFGEGSWLTVV.

This chain joins TRBV15 and TRBJ1-1, with D perhaps TRBD1 (5 bases). With 0 bases removed from V and 2 bases from J, the gap between germline ends came to 10 bases. This CDR3 comprises 15 residues. Germline CDR1 is LNHNV and CDR2 is YYDKDF (reference sequence). CDR3 in DNA: TGTGCCACCAGCAGAGACCAGGGAACAAACACTGAAGCTTTCTTT. Translating it yields CATSRDQGTNTEAFF.

This clone was seen a few times. J is TRBJ1-5 and V is TRBV9, with a tentative D call TRBD1 (6 bases). The germline CDR1 and CDR2 sequences are SGDLS and YYNGEE. The CDR3 has 16 residues. V was shortened by 1 base and J by 4 bases, with 15 bases between the two germline ends. The CDR3 DNA is TGTGCCAGCAGCGTAAAAGCGATAACAGGGAATCAGCCCCAGCATTTT. Translation: CASSVKAITGNQPQHF.